The clone carrying this T cell receptor (beta chain) was counted only a few times. The data belong to a study of early T cells in non-severe SARS-CoV-2 infection. Overall study: The study sequenced bulk RNA from unsorted whole blood, with chains unpaired.

TCRdb used MiXCR to reprocess the 5' RACE reads, holding one entry per CDR3 protein. There are about 58,000 distinct CDR3 sequences in the sample; approximately 13% occur only once, and around 3.8% lies in the top ten. V lost 3 bases to trimming and J lost 9 bases; unmatched junction nucleotides: 8. The CDR3 contains 14 residues. Sequencing input: whole blood. The V call is TRBV12-3 or TRBV12-4, the J call TRBJ2-1; 7 positions agree with TRBD1. This clonotype originated in an adult who was a healthcare worker with PCR-confirmed SARS-CoV-2 infection or an uninfected control (not recorded which). CDR3 DNA sequence: TGTGCCAGCAGTTTCATGGAACAGGGGTTTGAGCAGTTCTTC. Protein sequence: CASSFMEQGFEQFF.